This T cell receptor beta chain was sequenced in a study of shared clonotypes between healthy human individuals. Overall study findings and caveats: Large sequencing depth failed to make sorted-subset sequencing complete, rarefaction showed. Roughly 5% of naive CD4 clonotypes were common to a few donors.

Donors were healthy HIV-negative adults without recently reported acute infections or vaccinations. The split of CD4+ cells yielded CD45RA+ naive and CD45RA-negative memory subsets. Here immunoSEQ multiplex PCR was the method, and the copy in TCRdb shows in-frame clones only, minus some. The sample lists 2 million to 3 million clones; 90% to 95% were seen once. Remarks on this clone: Its antigen is not known.

The V and J ends lost 8 bases and 1 base, in that order; junction bases with no gene match: 7. The CDR3 runs to 14 residues. CDR1 and CDR2 from the germline V gene are MDHEN and SYDVKM. The genes are TRBV28 and TRBJ1-1, with 7 bases lining up with TRBD1. The specimen sequenced was naive CD4+ T cells from PBMCs. Subset given: CD45RA+ positively selected. This TCR derives from a man aged 18 to 35 in good health. Some clones in this sample may be carry-over from other donors' samples. CDR3: CASGTTGANTEAFF. The CDR3, as DNA: TGTGCCAGCGGTACAACAGGGGCGAACACTGAAGCTTTCTTT.